This T cell receptor (beta chain) was sequenced during a study of blood T cell repertoires in COVID-19. The overall study: Acute and convalescent COVID-19 specimens originated in the United States, Italy and Spain. T cells, B-cell-depleted T cells, or PBMCs provided the cDNA or gDNA that served as material.

Per the authors' pipeline: Amplification from reference gene primers served as the basis for estimated nucleated cell counts. Sequencing was performed with immunoSEQ multiplex PCR; in TCRdb, only in-frame clones are kept and a portion is missing. The V and J calls and clone size were taken over from that table, and D and trimming were inferred from the DNA. The profile shows under 200,000 clones, about nine tenths of them singletons. Germline loops: CDR1 SGHRS, CDR2 YFSETQ. This CDR3 is built from 17 residues. The V segment lost 4 bases and the J segment 6 bases; nucleotides outside the gene matches: 13.

The chain couples TRBV5-1 to TRBJ2-2; 9 positions match TRBD1. Sequenced material: peripheral blood. This TCR was sampled from a man younger than 35 with acute or convalescent COVID-19. CDR3 region: CASSEEGTGSLSGELFF. As DNA, the CDR3 is TGCGCCAGCAGCGAGGAAGGGACAGGGAGCTTATCCGGGGAGCTGTTTTTT. The full variable domain, its missing parts supplied by reference TRBV5-1 and TRBJ2-2, is KAGVTQTPRYLIKTRGQQVTLSCSPISGHRSVSWYQQTPGQGLQFLFEYFSETQRNKGNFPGRFSGRQFSNSRSEMNVSTLELGDSALYLCASSEEGTGSLSGELFFGEGSRLTVL.